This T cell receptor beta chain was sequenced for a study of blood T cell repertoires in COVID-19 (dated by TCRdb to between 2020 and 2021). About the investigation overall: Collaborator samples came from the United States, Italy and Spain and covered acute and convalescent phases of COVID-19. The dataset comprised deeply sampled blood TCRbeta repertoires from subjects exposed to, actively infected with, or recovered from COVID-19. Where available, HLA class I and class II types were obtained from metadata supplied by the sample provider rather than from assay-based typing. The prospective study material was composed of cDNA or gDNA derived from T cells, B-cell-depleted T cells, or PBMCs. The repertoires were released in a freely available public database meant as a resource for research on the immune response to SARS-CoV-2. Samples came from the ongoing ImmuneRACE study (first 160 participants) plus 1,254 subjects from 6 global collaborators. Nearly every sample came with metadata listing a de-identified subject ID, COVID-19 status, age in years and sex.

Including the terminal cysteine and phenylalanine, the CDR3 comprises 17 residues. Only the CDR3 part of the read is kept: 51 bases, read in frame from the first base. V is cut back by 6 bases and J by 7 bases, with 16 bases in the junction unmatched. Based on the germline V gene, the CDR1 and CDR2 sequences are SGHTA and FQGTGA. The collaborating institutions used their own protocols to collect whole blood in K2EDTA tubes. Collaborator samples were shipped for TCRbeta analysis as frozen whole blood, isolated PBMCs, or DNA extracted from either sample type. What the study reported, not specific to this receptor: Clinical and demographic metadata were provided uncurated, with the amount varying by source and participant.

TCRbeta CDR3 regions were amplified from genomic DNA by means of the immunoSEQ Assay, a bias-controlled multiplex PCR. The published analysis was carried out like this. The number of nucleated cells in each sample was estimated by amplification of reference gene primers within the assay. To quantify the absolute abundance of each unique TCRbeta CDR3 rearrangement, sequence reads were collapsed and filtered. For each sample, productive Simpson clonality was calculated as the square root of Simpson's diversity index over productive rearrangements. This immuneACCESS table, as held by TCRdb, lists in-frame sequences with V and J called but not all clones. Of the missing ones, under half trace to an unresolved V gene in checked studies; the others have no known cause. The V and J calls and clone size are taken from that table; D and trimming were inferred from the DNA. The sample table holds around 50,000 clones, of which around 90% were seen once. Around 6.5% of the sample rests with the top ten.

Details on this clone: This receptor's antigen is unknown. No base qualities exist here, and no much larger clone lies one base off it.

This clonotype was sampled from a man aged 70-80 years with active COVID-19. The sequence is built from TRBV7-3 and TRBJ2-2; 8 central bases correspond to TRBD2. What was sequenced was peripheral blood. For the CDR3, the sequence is CASSPKGLARQGGELFF. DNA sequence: TGTGCCAGCAGTCCTAAAGGACTAGCCCGTCAAGGCGGGGAGCTGTTTTTT.